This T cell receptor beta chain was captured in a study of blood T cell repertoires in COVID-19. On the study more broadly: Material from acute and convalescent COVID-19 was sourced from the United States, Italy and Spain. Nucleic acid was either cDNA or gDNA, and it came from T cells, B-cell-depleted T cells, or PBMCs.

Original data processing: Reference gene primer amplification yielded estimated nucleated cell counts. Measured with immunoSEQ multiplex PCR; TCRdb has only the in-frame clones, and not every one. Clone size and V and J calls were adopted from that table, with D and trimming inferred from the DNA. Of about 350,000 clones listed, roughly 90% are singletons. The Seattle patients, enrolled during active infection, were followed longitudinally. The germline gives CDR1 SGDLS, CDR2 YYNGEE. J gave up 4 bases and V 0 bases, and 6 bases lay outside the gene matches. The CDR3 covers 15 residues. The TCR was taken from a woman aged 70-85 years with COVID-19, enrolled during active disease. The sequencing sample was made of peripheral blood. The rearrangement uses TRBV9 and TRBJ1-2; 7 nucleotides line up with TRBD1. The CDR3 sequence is CASSVVGQEFYGYTF. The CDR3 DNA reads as TGTGCCAGCAGCGTAGTTGGACAGGAGTTCTATGGCTACACCTTC. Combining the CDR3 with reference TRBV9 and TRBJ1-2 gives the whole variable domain DSGVTQTPKHLITATGQRVTLRCSPRSGDLSVYWYQQSLDQGLQFLIQYYNGEERAKGNILERFSAQQFPDLHSELNLSSLELGDSALYFCASSVVGQEFYGYTFGSGTRLTVV.